This TCR beta chain derives from a study of T cell responses to AZD1222 COVID-19 vaccine. Germline CDR1 is SGDLS and CDR2 is YYNGEE. The ends lost 5 bases at V and 4 bases at J; junction bases unmatched: 7. The CDR3 is made up of 14 amino acids. Only in-frame clones appear in the TCRdb table, and some are missing; sequencing was by immunoSEQ multiplex PCR. This sample carries about 140,000 clones, 85% to 95% of them seen once, and the ten largest clones take approximately 0.9%. This specimen was peripheral blood, taken on day 0 of MenACWY control vaccination. The sequence derives from an adult in good health. The V call is TRBV9, the J call TRBJ1-2; the match to TRBD1 covers 8 bases. CDR3: CASRATGVGYGYTF. CDR3 nucleotides: TGTGCCAGCAGGGCGACAGGGGTTGGCTATGGCTACACCTTC.